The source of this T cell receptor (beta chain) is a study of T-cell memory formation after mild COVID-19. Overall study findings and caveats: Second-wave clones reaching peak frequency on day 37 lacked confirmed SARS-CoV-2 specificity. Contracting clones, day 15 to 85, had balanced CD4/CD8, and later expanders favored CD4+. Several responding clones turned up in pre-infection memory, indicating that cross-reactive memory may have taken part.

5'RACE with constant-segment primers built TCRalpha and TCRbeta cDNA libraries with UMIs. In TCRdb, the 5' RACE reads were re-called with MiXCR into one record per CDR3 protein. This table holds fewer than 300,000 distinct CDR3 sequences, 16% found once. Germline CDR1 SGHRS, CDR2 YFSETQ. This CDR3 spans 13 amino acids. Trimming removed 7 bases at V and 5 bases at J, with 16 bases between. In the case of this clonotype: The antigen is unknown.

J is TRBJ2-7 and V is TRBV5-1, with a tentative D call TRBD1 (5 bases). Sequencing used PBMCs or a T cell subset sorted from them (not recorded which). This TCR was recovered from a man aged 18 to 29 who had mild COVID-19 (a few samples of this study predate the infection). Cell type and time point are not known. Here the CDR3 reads CASYIQGAHEQYF. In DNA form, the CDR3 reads TGCGCCAGCTATATTCAAGGGGCCCACGAGCAGTACTTC.